This TCR beta chain was identified during a study of human T cells and chemical hapten exposure. Regarding the study as a whole: No shift was seen in TCRs above 1 in 1000 frequency with DPC sensitization. Significantly more large CDR3 similarity clusters arose among expanded TCRs than among controls.

The length of the CDR3 is 15 residues. Germline CDR1 and CDR2: SNHLY and FYNNEI. Trimming took 8 bases from V and 8 from J; bases not matched to a gene: 9. Many counts were recorded for this clonotype. Its antigen is currently unknown. Time point denoted: patch test 1, 2 weeks after DPC sensitization. Indicated treatment: therapeutic diphenylcyclopropenone sensitization with weekly scalp DPC. Non-pregnant alopecia patients aged 18 to 70, suitable for DPC therapy. A single record per CDR3 protein comes from TCRdb applying MiXCR to the RACE reads. The profile shows some 94,000 distinct CDR3 sequences, around 12% of them singletons.

This receptor was identified in a woman between 40 and 55 years old with alopecia areata. Some clones in this sample may be carry-over from other donors' samples. The source material was whole blood, sampled in connection with sensitization to the hapten diphenylcyclopropenone (DPC). The gene calls are TRBV2 and TRBJ2-1, with TRBD2 matching 13 bases. CDR3 amino acids: CASSGLAGVGDEQFF. CDR3 coding DNA: TGTGCCAGCTCCGGACTAGCGGGAGTTGGTGATGAGCAGTTCTTC.